These 23 T cell receptor beta chains originate from one sample sequenced in a study of post-analysis software for immune sequencing data. The TCR beta cDNA libraries contained unique molecular identifiers. TCRdb reprocessed the PCR reads via MiXCR and lists one record per CDR3 protein. This sample has roughly 160,000 distinct CDR3 sequences; 36% occur once, and the top ten carry under 30%. The specimen was blood, collected after autologous hematopoietic stem cell transplantation. These receptors were taken from a girl under 18 with multiple sclerosis.

The chain is built from TRBV20-1 and TRBJ1-1; unclear D gene. CDR1 DFQATT and CDR2 SNEGSKA come from the germline V gene (reference sequence). The germline V and J ends were trimmed by 0 bases and 5 bases, with 13 bases remaining between them. The CDR3 consists of 14 residues. The CDR3 DNA reads as TGCAGTGCTAGAGATCAATACGGTCCGACTGAAGCTTTCTTT. It yields the protein CSARDQYGPTEAFF.

The chain recombines TRBV6-2 or TRBV6-3 with TRBJ2-5, with D uncertain. This CDR3 contains 15 residues. The germline gives CDR1 MNHEY, CDR2 SVGEGT. Trimming stripped 0 bases from V and 1 base from J, with 9 bases between. DNA for the CDR3: TGTGCCAGCAGTTACTCGAGGATCCTCCAAGAGACCCAGTACTTC. Translating gives CASSYSRILQETQYF.

The genes are TRBV6-2 or TRBV6-3 and TRBJ2-4; the D call may be TRBD1 or TRBD2 (5 bases each). The germline gives CDR1 MNHEY, CDR2 SVGEGT. The ends were cut back, 5 bases at V and 4 bases at J, with 15 bases in the middle. The CDR3 has 15 residues. CDR3 DNA: TGTGCCAGCAGTCACCAGCAAGAGGGGAAAAACATTCAGTACTTC. Translated: CASSHQQEGKNIQYF.

J is TRBJ1-2 and V is TRBV20-1; D perhaps matches TRBD1 (6 bases). Trimming removed 1 base from V and 1 base from J, with 13 bases in between. The CDR3 totals 15 residues. Per the germline V gene, CDR1 is DFQATT and CDR2 is SNEGSKA (reference sequence). The CDR3 DNA sequence: TGCAGTGCTAGAGGAAATGAGGGGGGTAACTATGGCTACACCTTC. It yields the protein CSARGNEGGNYGYTF.

There are a few counts of this clonotype. The rearrangement uses TRBV24-1 and TRBJ2-7; D is perhaps TRBD1 (5 bases). Germline V gene lookup returns CDR1 KGHDR and CDR2 SFDVKD. V lost 3 bases and J 3 bases, leaving 14 bases between the germline ends. This CDR3 has 15 amino acids. For the CDR3, the DNA is TGTGCCACCAGTGATCTGCAGGGAAAGGGCTACGAGCAGTACTTC. Protein sequence: CATSDLQGKGYEQYF.

The rearrangement uses TRBV7-9 and TRBJ2-5; 7 bases match TRBD1. The closer fit of TRBJ2-7 to the DNA end suggests the J call may be wrong. Germline CDR1 reads SEHNR; CDR2 reads FQNEAQ (reference sequence). The CDR3 sequence is 17 residues long. The CDR3 is CASSHHELGGAVSEQYF. DNA for the CDR3: TGTGCCAGCAGCCATCATGAATTAGGGGGCGCGGTGAGCGAGCAGTACTTC.

This clonotype was seen more than once but under ten times. The chain couples TRBV5-1 to TRBJ2-3; 9 nucleotides align to TRBD1. The CDR3 is 17 residues long. Germline CDR1 is SGHRS and CDR2 is YFSETQ. After removal of 4 bases from V and 2 bases from J, the junction contained 11 bases not matched to a gene. This CDR3 is CASSEQPGQGSTDTQYF. The CDR3 nucleotides are TGCGCCAGCAGCGAACAACCGGGACAGGGCTCCACAGATACGCAGTATTTT. The variable domain in full, with the rest retrieved from reference TRBV5-1 and TRBJ2-3, is KAGVTQTPRYLIKTRGQQVTLSCSPISGHRSVSWYQQTPGQGLQFLFEYFSETQRNKGNFPGRFSGRQFSNSRSEMNVSTLELGDSALYLCASSEQPGQGSTDTQYFGPGTRLTVL.

This clonotype was recorded many times. J is TRBJ2-1 and V is TRBV3-1; D may be TRBD1 (5 bases). Germline assignment: CDR1 LGHDT and CDR2 YNNKEL (reference sequence). The CDR3 loop spans 16 amino acids. V lost 4 bases, J lost 0 bases, and 13 bases lay in between. Here the CDR3 DNA reads TGTGCCAGCAGCCCAGGGTGGGGTGGCTCCTACAATGAGCAGTTCTTC. Residues: CASSPGWGGSYNEQFF.

This chain uses TRBV5-1 with TRBJ2-1; 7 nucleotides match TRBD2. The junction had 12 bases not matched to a gene; V was cut back by 6 bases and J by 3 bases. CDR1 is SGHRS and CDR2 is YFSETQ in the germline V gene. This CDR3 spans 16 amino acids. CDR3 DNA: TGCGCCAGCACAGTCGTGGCGGGAGCCAACTACAATGAGCAGTTCTTC. It specifies CASTVVAGANYNEQFF.

The chain couples TRBV30 to TRBJ2-3, with 7 positions matching TRBD2. This CDR3 contains 13 residues. Looked up from germline, CDR1 is GTSNPN and CDR2 is SVGIG (reference sequence). V lost 2 bases, J lost 9 bases, and 8 bases stayed unmatched. Here the CDR3 reads CAWSLRDGGTQYF. The CDR3 DNA reads as TGTGCCTGGAGTCTCCGGGACGGGGGGACGCAGTATTTT.

This clonotype was seen a few times. The rearrangement uses TRBV9 and TRBJ2-3, with D perhaps matching TRBD2 (5 bases). The germline V gene has CDR1 SGDLS and CDR2 YYNGEE. This CDR3 has 15 residues. The V and J ends lost 0 bases and 5 bases respectively, with 13 bases between them. CDR3 coding DNA: TGTGCCAGCAGCGTAGAACCGGACTCTCAAGATACGCAGTATTTT. This encodes CASSVEPDSQDTQYF.

The chain employs TRBV12-3 or TRBV12-4 and TRBJ2-1; 8 bases map to TRBD1. With 5 bases clipped from V and 4 bases from J, the junction kept 7 bases outside the gene matches. The CDR3 runs to 15 residues. DNA for the CDR3: TGTGCCAGCAGTGGTCCCGGGACAGGTTACAATGAGCAGTTCTTC. As protein: CASSGPGTGYNEQFF.

This clonotype has only a few counts. This chain uses TRBV7-2 with TRBJ1-2; D is possibly TRBD1 (6 bases). V lost 5 bases and J 0 bases, leaving 10 bases between the germline ends. Looked up from germline, CDR1 is SGHTA and CDR2 is FQGNSA. This CDR3 spans 14 amino acids. The CDR3 coding sequence is TGTGCCAGCAGCACAGGGATTGCTAACTATGGCTACACCTTC. This translates into CASSTGIANYGYTF.

The chain combines TRBV20-1 with TRBJ2-7; perhaps TRBD1 as D (7 bases). Looked up from germline, CDR1 is DFQATT and CDR2 is SNEGSKA (reference sequence). V gave up 1 base and J gave up 2 bases, with 15 bases separating them. The CDR3 length is 15 residues. CDR3 nucleotide sequence: TGCAGTGCTAGAGGGCCCAGGGGGGCCCCCTACGAGCAGTACTTC. It specifies CSARGPRGAPYEQYF.

This clonotype was detected only a few times. V and J are TRBV3-1 and TRBJ2-1, with no clear D. The CDR3 covers 13 residues. Germline values: CDR1 LGHDT, CDR2 YNNKEL (reference sequence). V shed 0 bases and J shed 5 bases, with 5 bases lying between them. CDR3 DNA: TGTGCCAGCAGCCAAGACAGGCACAATGAGCAGTTCTTC. Its translation is CASSQDRHNEQFF.

The chain joins TRBV15 to TRBJ1-2, with D unresolved. CDR3 length: 13 amino acids. V dropped 4 bases and J dropped 1 base, with 7 bases sitting between them. From germline, CDR1 is LNHNV and CDR2 YYDKDF (reference sequence). The CDR3 DNA is TGTGCCACCAGCATAGGTCTTAACTATGGCTACACCTTC. Its translation: CATSIGLNYGYTF.

The rearrangement links TRBV6-5 to TRBJ2-1, with a weak D call TRBD2 (7 bases). The germline CDR1 and CDR2 sequences are MNHEY and SVGAGI. The ends were cut back, 6 bases at V and 4 bases at J, with 16 bases in the middle. CDR3 length: 15 residues. CDR3 coding DNA: TGTGCCAGCAGCAAAAGGGGGGAGGGGTACAATGAGCAGTTCTTC. Its protein product is CASSKRGEGYNEQFF.

The gene calls are TRBV7-9 and TRBJ2-7, with a weak D call TRBD2 (6 bases). Germline CDR1 is SEHNR and CDR2 is FQNEAQ (reference sequence). Deletions cut 5 bases from V and 2 bases from J, with 16 bases between. The CDR3 length is 15 residues. CDR3 loop: CASSPRDGATYEQYF. Here the CDR3 DNA reads TGTGCCAGCAGCCCGCGGGACGGGGCGACCTACGAGCAGTACTTC.

This chain joins TRBV7-2 and TRBJ2-3, with a weak D call TRBD2 (6 bases). Trimming cost V 5 bases and J 7 bases, with 19 bases left between them. The CDR3 consists of 15 residues. Germline V gene data show CDR1 as SGHTA and CDR2 as FQGNSA. The CDR3 is CASSGRDGLGYTQYF. The DNA of the CDR3 is TGTGCCAGCAGCGGGCGGGATGGGCTCGGGTATACGCAGTATTTT.

The gene calls are TRBV11-2 and TRBJ2-1; D is unresolved. Germline V lookup: CDR1 SGHAT, CDR2 FQNNGV. V was trimmed by 3 bases and J by 2 bases, leaving 8 bases between them. The CDR3 sequence is 14 residues long. The CDR3 loop reads CASSFGVPYNEQFF. CDR3 DNA: TGTGCCAGCAGCTTCGGAGTCCCCTACAATGAGCAGTTCTTC.

This clonotype was picked up a small number of times. The chain links TRBV29-1 to TRBJ2-5, with 8 bases that match TRBD1. Germline V lookup: CDR1 SQVTM, CDR2 ANQGSEA. The V and J ends lost 2 bases and 1 base, in that order; junction bases with no gene match: 6. The CDR3 length is 15 residues. In DNA form, the CDR3 reads TGCAGCGTTGAAATCCGACAGGGGATCCAAGAGACCCAGTACTTC. As protein: CSVEIRQGIQETQYF.

This clonotype has just one count. The chain employs TRBV12-3 or TRBV12-4 and TRBJ2-1; D not resolved. This CDR3 contains 13 residues. Between the trimmed V and J ends, which lost 2 bases and 5 bases, there was a span of 7 bases. CDR3 loop: CASSLRTHNEQFF. In nucleotides, the CDR3 is TGTGCCAGCAGTTTAAGGACCCACAATGAGCAGTTCTTC.

This clonotype was seen a handful of times. CDR3 DNA sequence: TGTGCCAGCAGCCTACCTTCTCCGGGACTAGCGGGGGAACGGAATACGCAGTATTTT. As protein: CASSLPSPGLAGERNTQYF. The chain employs TRBV9 and TRBJ2-3, with 14 bases that match TRBD2. This CDR3 contains 19 residues. The trim removed 4 bases at V and 7 bases at J, leaving 17 bases unmatched. Germline V gene data show CDR1 as SGDLS and CDR2 as YYNGEE.